One and the same sample provided the 15 T cell receptor beta chains below, sequenced in a study of blood T cell repertoires in COVID-19. Profiling relied on immunoSEQ multiplex PCR, and the TCRdb table lists in-frame clones only, not all of them. The table lists 130,000 to 150,000 clones, about 92% of them singletons. Material for sequencing was peripheral blood. The receptors here all came from a human donor in a cohort sampled during active COVID-19.

The chain is built from TRBV27 and TRBJ1-5; the D gene is possibly TRBD1 (6 bases). With 5 bases removed from V and 6 bases from J, the gap between germline ends came to 20 bases. Germline lookup yields CDR1 MNHEY and CDR2 SMNVEV (reference sequence). CDR3 length equals 16 residues. CDR3 sequence: CASSRSRQAHTQPQHF. In DNA, the CDR3 is TGTGCCAGCAGTCGCTCCAGACAGGCCCATACTCAGCCCCAGCATTTT.

In regard to this clone: The junction does not match germline at one end; this may be a read error. The gene calls are TRBV6-1 and TRBJ2-7; D is possibly TRBD1 (6 bases). The CDR3 length is 14 residues. The germline CDR1 and CDR2 sequences are MNHNS and SASEGT. The CDR3 sequence: CASREEWDIYEQYF. CDR3 nucleotides: TGTGCCAGCAGAGAAGAATGGGACATTTACGAGCAGTACTTC.

The genes are TRBV11-2 and TRBJ2-7, with D perhaps matching TRBD2 (5 bases). CDR3 length: 13 residues. Germline CDR1 is SGHAT and CDR2 is FQNNGV. Trimming left V 5 bases short and J 1 base short, with 9 bases between. In nucleotides, the CDR3 is TGTGCCAGCAGCCACGGACTTTCCTACGAGCAGTACTTC. Translating gives CASSHGLSYEQYF.

The rearrangement uses TRBV5-1 and TRBJ1-6; 7 bases line up with TRBD1. The CDR3 runs to 14 residues. The trim removed 3 bases at V and 9 bases at J, leaving 6 bases unmatched. Looked up from germline, CDR1 is SGHRS and CDR2 is YFSETQ. CDR3 nucleotide sequence: TGCGCCAGCAGCTCACAGGGGTTGGGTTCACCCCTCCACTTT. Translating gives CASSSQGLGSPLHF. Full variable domain (remainder filled in from reference TRBV5-1 and TRBJ1-6): KAGVTQTPRYLIKTRGQQVTLSCSPISGHRSVSWYQQTPGQGLQFLFEYFSETQRNKGNFPGRFSGRQFSNSRSEMNVSTLELGDSALYLCASSSQGLGSPLHFGNGTRLTVT.

CDR3 coding DNA: TGTGCCTGGAGTGCCGGGACAGGGGAATCACCCCTCCACTTT. This sequence encodes CAWSAGTGESPLHF. The V call is TRBV30, the J call TRBJ1-6; 10 nucleotides align to TRBD1. J gave up 10 bases and V 1 base, and 4 bases lay outside the gene matches. Germline assignment: CDR1 GTSNPN and CDR2 SVGIG (reference sequence). CDR3 size: 14 residues.

The chain employs TRBV7-8 and TRBJ1-1; D is unclear. Germline V lookup: CDR1 SGHVS, CDR2 FQNEAQ. The CDR3 is made up of 15 amino acids. With 1 base removed from V and 4 bases from J, the gap between germline ends came to 13 bases. CDR3 DNA: TGTGCCAGCAGCTTAGACAGATTAAGCTCCACTGAAGCTTTCTTT. Its protein is CASSLDRLSSTEAFF.

The chain has TRBV6-2 or TRBV6-3 and TRBJ2-3, with D maybe TRBD2 (6 bases). Germline loops: CDR1 MNHEY, CDR2 SVGEGT. V was clipped by 2 bases and J by 3 bases, with 12 bases between them. CDR3 length: 15 amino acids. The CDR3 region has the DNA TGTGCCAGCAGTTACGGTGGGACTCTAACAGATACGCAGTATTTT. Its translation: CASSYGGTLTDTQYF.

The V and J genes are TRBV13 and TRBJ2-7, with 7 positions matching TRBD1. The V and J ends lost 5 bases and 2 bases, in that order; junction bases with no gene match: 9. This CDR3 contains 15 residues. Germline V CDR1 and CDR2: PRHDT, FYEKMQ (reference sequence). The CDR3 nucleotides are TGTGCCAGCAGCCTGACAGGGACAGACCCCTACGAGCAGTACTTC. Its protein product is CASSLTGTDPYEQYF.

This clone occurred once. The rearrangement joins TRBV2 to TRBJ1-6, with D possibly matching TRBD1 (5 bases). The germline V gene encodes CDR1 SNHLY and CDR2 FYNNEI. V dropped 6 bases and J dropped 7 bases, with 13 bases sitting between them. The CDR3 totals 14 residues. CDR3 sequence: CASSGTRQNSPLHF. CDR3 bases: TGTGCCAGCAGCGGAACCCGACAGAATTCACCCCTCCACTTT.

The J gene is TRBJ2-5, the V gene TRBV5-1; a weak D match, TRBD1 (6 bases). Germline V lookup: CDR1 SGHRS, CDR2 YFSETQ. This CDR3 is 15 amino acids long. V was trimmed by 0 bases and J by 1 base, leaving 10 bases between them. The DNA of the CDR3 is TGCGCCAGCAGCTTGGCGGACAGCCGCCAAGAGACCCAGTACTTC. It encodes CASSLADSRQETQYF.

This chain uses TRBV6-5 with TRBJ1-1; D unclear. The CDR3 has 14 amino acids. Germline-derived CDR1 and CDR2 are MNHEY and SVGAGI. Trimming shortened V by 2 bases and J by 4 bases, and 11 bases separated the two germline ends. CDR3 protein: CASSYRSLSTEAFF. The CDR3 nucleotides are TGTGCCAGCAGTTACCGATCCCTGAGCACTGAAGCTTTCTTT.

The chain couples TRBV7-9 to TRBJ2-7; 10 nucleotides line up with TRBD1. CDR3 size: 14 residues. The germline V gene has CDR1 SEHNR and CDR2 FQNEAQ (reference sequence). With V trimmed by 5 bases and J by 3 bases, 4 bases remained unmatched. The CDR3 DNA follows: TGTGCCAGCAGCCAGACAGGGGGCAACTACGAGCAGTACTTC. This translates into CASSQTGGNYEQYF.

The rearrangement links TRBV2 to TRBJ2-3, with 7 bases that match TRBD1. CDR1 is SNHLY, CDR2 FYNNEI, per germline. CDR3 length: 12 residues. CDR3 sequence reads: CVSGQLTDTQYF. In nucleotides, the CDR3 is TGTGTGTCGGGACAGCTCACAGATACGCAGTATTTT.

The chain uses TRBV10-1 and TRBJ2-3; tentative D call: TRBD2 (7 bases). This CDR3 is 15 amino acids long. Germline V lookup: CDR1 WNHNN, CDR2 SYGVQD (reference sequence). Trimming removed 2 bases from V and 4 bases from J, with 13 bases in between. The CDR3 loop is CASSEDRGAPDTQYF. The DNA of the CDR3 is TGCGCCAGCAGTGAGGACCGGGGGGCCCCAGATACGCAGTATTTT.

J is TRBJ2-6 and V is TRBV5-1, with 7 bases lining up with TRBD1. Germline V gives CDR1 SGHRS, CDR2 YFSETQ. This CDR3 is 18 amino acids long. The junction had 6 bases not matched to a gene; V was cut back by 0 bases and J by 0 bases. CDR3 DNA: TGCGCCAGCAGCTTGGGGGACAGCCTGGGCTCTGGGGCCAACGTCCTGACTTTC. This translates into CASSLGDSLGSGANVLTF.